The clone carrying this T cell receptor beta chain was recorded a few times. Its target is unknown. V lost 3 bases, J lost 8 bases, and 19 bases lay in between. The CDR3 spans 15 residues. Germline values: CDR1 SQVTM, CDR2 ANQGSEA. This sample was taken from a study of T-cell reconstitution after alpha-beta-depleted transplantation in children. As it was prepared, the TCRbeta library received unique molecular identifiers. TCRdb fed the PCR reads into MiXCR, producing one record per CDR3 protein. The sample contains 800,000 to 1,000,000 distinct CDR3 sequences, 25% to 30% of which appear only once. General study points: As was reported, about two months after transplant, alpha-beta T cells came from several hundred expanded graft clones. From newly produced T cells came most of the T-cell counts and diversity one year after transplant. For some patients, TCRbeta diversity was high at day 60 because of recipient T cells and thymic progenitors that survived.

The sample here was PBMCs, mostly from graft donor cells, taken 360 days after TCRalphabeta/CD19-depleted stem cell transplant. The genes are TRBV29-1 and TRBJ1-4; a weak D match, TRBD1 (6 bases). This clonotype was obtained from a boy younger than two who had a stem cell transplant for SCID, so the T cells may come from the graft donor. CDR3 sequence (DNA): TGCAGCGTTGAGGTTCCTACAGGGTTGGGCGAAAAACTGTTTTTT. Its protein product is CSVEVPTGLGEKLFF.